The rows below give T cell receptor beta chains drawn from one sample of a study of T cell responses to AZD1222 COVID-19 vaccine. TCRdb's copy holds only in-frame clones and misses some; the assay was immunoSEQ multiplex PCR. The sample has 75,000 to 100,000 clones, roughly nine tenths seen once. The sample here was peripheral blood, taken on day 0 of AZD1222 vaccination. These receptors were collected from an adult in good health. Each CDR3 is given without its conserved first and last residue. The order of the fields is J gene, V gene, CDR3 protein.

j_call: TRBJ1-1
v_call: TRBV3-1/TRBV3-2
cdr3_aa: ASSQGTVISAF

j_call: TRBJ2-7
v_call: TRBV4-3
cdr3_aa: ASSQEVGYEQY

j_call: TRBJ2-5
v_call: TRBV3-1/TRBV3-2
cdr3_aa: ASSPLKGGQKYQETQY

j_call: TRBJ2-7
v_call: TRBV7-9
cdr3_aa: ASSHSRFLYEQY

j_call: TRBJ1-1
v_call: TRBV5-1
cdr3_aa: ASSLSDTEAF

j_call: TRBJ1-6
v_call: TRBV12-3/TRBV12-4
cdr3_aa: ASSLGQGLPLH

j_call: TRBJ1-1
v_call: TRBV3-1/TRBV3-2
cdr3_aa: ASSQVLGTEAF

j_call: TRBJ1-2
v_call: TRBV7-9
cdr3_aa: ASSLVKGIGDYGYT

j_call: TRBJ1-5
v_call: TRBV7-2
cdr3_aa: ASREPYSNQPQH

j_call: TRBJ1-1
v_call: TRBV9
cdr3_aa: ASSVGWDVKGGTEAF

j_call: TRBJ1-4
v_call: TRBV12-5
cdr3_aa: ASGLAGTGPATNEKLF

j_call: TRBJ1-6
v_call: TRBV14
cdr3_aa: ASSQEQGPIYNSPLH

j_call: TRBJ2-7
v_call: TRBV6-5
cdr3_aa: ASSTGGSYEQY

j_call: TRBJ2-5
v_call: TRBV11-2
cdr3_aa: ASSLDRWDRGLETQY

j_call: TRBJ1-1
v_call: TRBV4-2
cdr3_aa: ASSQRSYNTEAF

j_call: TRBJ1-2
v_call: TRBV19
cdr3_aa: ASSISDTRSYT

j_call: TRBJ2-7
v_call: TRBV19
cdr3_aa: ASSTGSIREQY

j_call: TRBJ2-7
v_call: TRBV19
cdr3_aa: ASSRRLAGSAYEQY

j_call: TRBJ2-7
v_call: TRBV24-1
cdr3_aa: ATSDLHRDSVSSYEQY

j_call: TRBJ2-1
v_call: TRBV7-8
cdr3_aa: ASSLVEGTYNEQF

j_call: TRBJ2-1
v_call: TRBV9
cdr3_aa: ASGGGAYNEQF

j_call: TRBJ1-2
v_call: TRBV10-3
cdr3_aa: AISEGTGGLYGYT

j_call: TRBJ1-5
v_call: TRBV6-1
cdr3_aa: ASSEAGVNQPQH

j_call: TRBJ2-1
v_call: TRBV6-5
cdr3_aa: ASSYSWSGEQF

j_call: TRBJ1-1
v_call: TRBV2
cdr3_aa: ATQPDTEAF

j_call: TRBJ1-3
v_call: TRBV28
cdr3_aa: ASSSGQGPGNTIY

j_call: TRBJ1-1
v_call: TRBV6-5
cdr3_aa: ASSSGGVMAEAF

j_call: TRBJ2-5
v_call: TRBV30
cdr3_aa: AWSVHAGGQETQY

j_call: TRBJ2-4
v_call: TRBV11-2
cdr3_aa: ASSLVPDRANIQY

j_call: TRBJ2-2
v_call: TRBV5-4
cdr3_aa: ASSERGGSPLGELF

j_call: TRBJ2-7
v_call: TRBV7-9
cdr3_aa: ASSLGVRSTYEQY

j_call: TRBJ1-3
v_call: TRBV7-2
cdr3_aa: ASSVGTGPGNTIY

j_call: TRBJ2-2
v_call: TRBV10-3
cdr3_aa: AISDRSGLTGELF

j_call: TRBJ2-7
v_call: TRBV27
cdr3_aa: ASSSLGRATYEQY

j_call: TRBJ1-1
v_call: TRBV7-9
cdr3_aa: ASSEDRGLSNTEAF

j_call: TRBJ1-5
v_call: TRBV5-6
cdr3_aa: ASSLRGRAGQPQH

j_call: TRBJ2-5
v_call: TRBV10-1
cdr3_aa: ASSDGPGSISQY

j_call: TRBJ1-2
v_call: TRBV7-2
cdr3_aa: ASSLTGSGYT

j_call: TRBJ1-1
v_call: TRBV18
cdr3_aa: ASSPGGNTEAF

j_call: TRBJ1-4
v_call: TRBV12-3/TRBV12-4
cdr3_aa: ASSRRGEKLF

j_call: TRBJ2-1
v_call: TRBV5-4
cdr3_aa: ASSSASGGRAEQF

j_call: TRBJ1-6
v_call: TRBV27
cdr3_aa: ASRQAIFNSPLH